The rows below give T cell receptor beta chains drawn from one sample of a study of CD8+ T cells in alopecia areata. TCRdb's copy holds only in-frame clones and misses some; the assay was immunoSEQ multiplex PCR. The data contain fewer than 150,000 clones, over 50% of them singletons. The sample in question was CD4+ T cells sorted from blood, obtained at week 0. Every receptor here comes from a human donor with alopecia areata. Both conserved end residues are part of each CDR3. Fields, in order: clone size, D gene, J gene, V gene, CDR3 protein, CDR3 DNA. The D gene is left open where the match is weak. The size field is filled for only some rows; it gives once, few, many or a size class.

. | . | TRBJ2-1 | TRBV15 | CATSGGTPGREQFF | TGTGCCACCAGCGGAGGGACGCCGGGTCGTGAGCAGTTCTTC
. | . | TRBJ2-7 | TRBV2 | CASSESDWSYEQYF | TGTGCCAGCAGTGAGTCCGACTGGTCCTACGAGCAGTACTTC
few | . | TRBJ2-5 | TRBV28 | CASSPRETQYF | TGTGCCAGCAGCCCCCGAGAGACCCAGTACTTC
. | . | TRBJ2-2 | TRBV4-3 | CASSQDQGFVTGELFF | TGCGCCAGCAGCCAAGATCAGGGGTTCGTCACCGGGGAGCTGTTTTTT
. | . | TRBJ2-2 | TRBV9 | CASSGGLNTGELFF | TGTGCCAGCAGCGGGGGCCTTAACACCGGGGAGCTGTTTTTT
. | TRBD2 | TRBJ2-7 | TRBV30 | CAWKLAGVYEQYF | TGTGCCTGGAAACTAGCGGGGGTCTACGAGCAGTACTTC
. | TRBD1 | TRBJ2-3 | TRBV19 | CASSMFGTGEADTQYF | TGTGCCAGTAGTATGTTCGGGACAGGGGAAGCAGATACGCAGTATTTT
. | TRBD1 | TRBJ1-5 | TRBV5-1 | CASSLGQASEPQHF | TGCGCCAGCAGCTTAGGACAGGCGTCGGAGCCCCAGCATTTT
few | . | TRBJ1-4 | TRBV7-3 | CASSILPPRPYEKLFF | TGTGCCAGCAGCATACTCCCGCCGAGGCCCTATGAAAAACTGTTTTTT
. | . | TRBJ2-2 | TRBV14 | CASSRTNTGELFF | TGTGCCAGCAGCCGGACAAACACCGGGGAGCTGTTTTTT
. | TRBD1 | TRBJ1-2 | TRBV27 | CASSLRQGAFGYTF | TGTGCCAGCAGTTTAAGACAGGGGGCTTTTGGCTACACCTTC
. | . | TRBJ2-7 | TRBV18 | CASSPQGTGEQYF | TGTGCCAGCTCACCGCAGGGGACGGGCGAGCAGTACTTC
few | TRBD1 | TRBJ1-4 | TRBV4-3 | CASSQQGGKLFF | TGCGCCAGCAGCCAACAGGGGGGAAAACTGTTTTTT
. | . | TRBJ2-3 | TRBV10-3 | CAISDFGPGDTQYF | TGTGCCATCAGTGATTTCGGTCCGGGGGATACGCAGTATTTT
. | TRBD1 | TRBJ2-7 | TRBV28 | CATYNPGTGGAGEQYF | TGTGCCACCTATAATCCCGGGACAGGGGGCGCGGGGGAGCAGTACTTC
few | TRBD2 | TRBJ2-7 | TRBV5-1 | CASSLEPGLAEEQYF | TGCGCCAGCAGCTTGGAACCGGGACTAGCTGAAGAGCAGTACTTC
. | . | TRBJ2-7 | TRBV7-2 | CASSLGGVLAYEQYF | TGTGCCAGCAGCTTGGGCGGAGTTCTAGCCTACGAGCAGTACTTC
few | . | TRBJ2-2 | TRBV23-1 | CASSQSCGELFF | TGCGCCAGCAGTCAATCGTGCGGGGAGCTGTTTTTT
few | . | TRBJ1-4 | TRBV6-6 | CASRAKNEKLFF | TGTGCCAGCAGGGCTAAAAATGAAAAACTGTTTTTT
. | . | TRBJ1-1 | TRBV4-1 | CASSQEDSNTEAFF | TGCGCCAGCAGCCAAGAGGACAGTAACACTGAAGCTTTCTTT
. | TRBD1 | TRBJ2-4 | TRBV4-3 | CASSQESPGGAGNIQYF | TGCGCCAGCAGCCAAGAGAGCCCAGGGGGCGCGGGAAACATTCAGTACTTC
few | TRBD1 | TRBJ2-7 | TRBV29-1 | CSVEATLSQGYEQYF | TGCAGCGTTGAGGCCACCTTATCACAGGGGTACGAGCAGTACTTC
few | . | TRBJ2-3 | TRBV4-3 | CASSGSLGVSTDTQYF | TGCGCCAGCAGCGGGTCCCTCGGGGTTAGCACAGATACGCAGTATTTT
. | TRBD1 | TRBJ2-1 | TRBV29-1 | CSFRDSAYNEQFF | TGCAGCTTTCGGGACAGCGCCTACAATGAGCAGTTCTTC
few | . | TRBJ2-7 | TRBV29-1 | CSVDRPGEDEQYF | TGCAGCGTTGATCGGCCAGGGGAAGACGAGCAGTACTTC
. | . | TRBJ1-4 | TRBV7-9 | CASSFVGGNEKLFF | TGTGCCAGCAGCTTTGTCGGCGGGAATGAAAAACTGTTTTTT
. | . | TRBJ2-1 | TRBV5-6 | CASSLFQTDSHNEQFF | TGTGCCAGCAGCTTGTTTCAGACTGACAGCCACAATGAGCAGTTCTTC
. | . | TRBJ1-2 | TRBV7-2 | CASSPLVANYGYTF | TGTGCCAGCAGCCCACTCGTAGCTAACTATGGCTACACCTTC
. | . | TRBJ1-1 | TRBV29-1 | CSVEEGALAFF | TGCAGCGTTGAAGAGGGGGCCTTGGCTTTCTTT
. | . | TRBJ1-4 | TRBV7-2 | CASSLLGIGEKLFF | TGTGCCAGCAGCTTATTGGGGATAGGAGAAAAACTGTTTTTT
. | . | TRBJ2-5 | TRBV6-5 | CASSYPGGAETQYF | TGTGCCAGCAGTTACCCGGGGGGCGCCGAGACCCAGTACTTC
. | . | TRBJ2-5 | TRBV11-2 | CASSLGAQRQETQYF | TGTGCCAGCAGCTTAGGGGCGCAGAGACAAGAGACCCAGTACTTC
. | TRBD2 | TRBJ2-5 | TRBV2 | CASSRGLAEETQYF | TGTGCCAGCAGCCGGGGACTAGCGGAAGAGACCCAGTACTTC
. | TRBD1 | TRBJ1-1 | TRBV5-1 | CASSLDRGEAFF | TGCGCCAGCAGCTTGGACAGGGGTGAAGCTTTCTTT
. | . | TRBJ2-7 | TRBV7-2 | CASSLAPGGSYEQYF | TGTGCCAGCAGCTTAGCGCCCGGGGGATCCTACGAGCAGTACTTC
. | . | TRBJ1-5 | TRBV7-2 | CASSHPPGQDPHQPQHF | TGTGCCAGCAGCCACCCCCCCGGCCAGGACCCTCATCAGCCCCAGCATTTT
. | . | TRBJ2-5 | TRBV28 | CASPNKTETQYF | TGTGCCAGCCCTAACAAGACGGAGACCCAGTACTTC
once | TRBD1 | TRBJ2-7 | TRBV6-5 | CASSATQGAMGEQYF | TGTGCCAGCAGTGCCACACAGGGGGCGATGGGCGAGCAGTACTTC
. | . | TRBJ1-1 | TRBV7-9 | CASSLLGKRNTEAFF | TGTGCCAGCAGCTTACTGGGGAAGCGGAACACTGAAGCTTTCTTT
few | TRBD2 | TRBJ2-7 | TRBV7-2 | CASSSTSGGSVADF | TGTGCCAGCAGTTCTACTAGCGGGGGGAGCGTGGCGGACTTC
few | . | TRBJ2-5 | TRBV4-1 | CASSQLGETQYF | TGCGCCAGCAGCCAACTGGGAGAGACCCAGTACTTC
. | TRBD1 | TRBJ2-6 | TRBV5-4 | CASSLGTGGFGANVLTF | TGTGCCAGCAGCTTGGGGACAGGGGGCTTCGGGGCCAACGTCCTGACTTTC
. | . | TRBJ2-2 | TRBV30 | CAWDSFGELFF | TGTGCCTGGGACAGCTTCGGGGAGCTGTTTTTT
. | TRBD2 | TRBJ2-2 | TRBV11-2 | CASSFGLGSGELFF | TGTGCCAGCAGCTTTGGACTAGGGTCCGGGGAGCTGTTTTTT
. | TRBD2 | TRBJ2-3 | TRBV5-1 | CASSTLAGVADTQYF | TGCGCCAGCAGCACCTTAGCGGGAGTGGCAGATACGCAGTATTTT
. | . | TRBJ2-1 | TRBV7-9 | CASSLGGRGLTKDNEQFF | TGTGCCAGCAGCTTAGGGGGCCGCGGGCTCACTAAAGACAATGAGCAGTTCTTC